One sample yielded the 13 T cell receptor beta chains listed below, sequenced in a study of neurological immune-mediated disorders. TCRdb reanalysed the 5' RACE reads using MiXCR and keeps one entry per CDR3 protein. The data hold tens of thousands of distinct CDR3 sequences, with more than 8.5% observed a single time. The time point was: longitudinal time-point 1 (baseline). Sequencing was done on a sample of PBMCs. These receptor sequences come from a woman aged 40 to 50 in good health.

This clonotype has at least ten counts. The CDR3 coding sequence is TGCGCCAGCAGCGGACGCCGGGAGAACACTGAAGCTTTCTTT. Its protein product is CASSGRRENTEAFF. The chain uses TRBV5-1 and TRBJ1-1; D is uncertain. Germline values: CDR1 SGHRS, CDR2 YFSETQ. The CDR3 spans 14 residues. Between the trimmed V and J ends, which lost 4 bases and 1 base, there was a span of 11 bases.

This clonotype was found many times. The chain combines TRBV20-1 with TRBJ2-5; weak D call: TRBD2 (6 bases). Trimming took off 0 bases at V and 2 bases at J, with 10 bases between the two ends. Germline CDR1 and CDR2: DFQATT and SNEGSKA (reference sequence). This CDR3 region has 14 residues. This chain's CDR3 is CSAREALAQETQYF. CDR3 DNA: TGCAGTGCTAGAGAGGCACTAGCTCAAGAGACCCAGTACTTC.

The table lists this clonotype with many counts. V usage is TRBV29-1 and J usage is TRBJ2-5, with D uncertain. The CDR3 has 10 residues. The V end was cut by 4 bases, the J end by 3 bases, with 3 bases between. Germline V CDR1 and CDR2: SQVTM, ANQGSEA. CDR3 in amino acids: CSVGEETQYF. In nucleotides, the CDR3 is TGCAGCGTTGGGGAAGAGACCCAGTACTTC.

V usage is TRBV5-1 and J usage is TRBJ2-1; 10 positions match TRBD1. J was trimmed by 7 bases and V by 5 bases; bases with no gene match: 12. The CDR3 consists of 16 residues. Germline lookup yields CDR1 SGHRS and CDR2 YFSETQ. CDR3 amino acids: CASSYYGTGALNEQFF. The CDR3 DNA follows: TGCGCCAGCAGTTACTACGGGACAGGGGCCCTAAATGAGCAGTTCTTC.

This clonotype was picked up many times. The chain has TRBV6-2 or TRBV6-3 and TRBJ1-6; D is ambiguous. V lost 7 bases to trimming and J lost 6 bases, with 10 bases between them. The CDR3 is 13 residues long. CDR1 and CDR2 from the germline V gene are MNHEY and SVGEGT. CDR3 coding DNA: TGTGCCAGCAATCGGGGAGCTAATTCACCCCTCCACTTT. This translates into CASNRGANSPLHF.

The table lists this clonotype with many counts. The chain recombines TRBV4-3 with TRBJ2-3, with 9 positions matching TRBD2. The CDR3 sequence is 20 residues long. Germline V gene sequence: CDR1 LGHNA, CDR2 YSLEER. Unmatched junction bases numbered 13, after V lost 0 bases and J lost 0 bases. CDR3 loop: CASSQDRGAGGLISTDTQYF. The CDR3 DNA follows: TGCGCCAGCAGCCAAGATCGTGGAGCGGGGGGCTTAATTAGCACAGATACGCAGTATTTT.

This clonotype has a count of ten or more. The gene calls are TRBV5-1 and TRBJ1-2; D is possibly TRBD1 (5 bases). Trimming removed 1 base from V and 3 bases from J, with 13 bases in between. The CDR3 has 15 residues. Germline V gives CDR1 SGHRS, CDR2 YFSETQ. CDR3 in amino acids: CASSLRRGEDYGYTF. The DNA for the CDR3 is TGCGCCAGCAGCTTGAGAAGGGGAGAGGACTATGGCTACACCTTC.

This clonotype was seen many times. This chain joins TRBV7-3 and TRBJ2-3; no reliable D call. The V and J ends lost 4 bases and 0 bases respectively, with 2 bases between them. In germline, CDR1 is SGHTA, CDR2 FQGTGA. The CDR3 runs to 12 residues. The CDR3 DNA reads TGTGCCAGCAGCTCTAGCACAGATACGCAGTATTTT. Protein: CASSSSTDTQYF.

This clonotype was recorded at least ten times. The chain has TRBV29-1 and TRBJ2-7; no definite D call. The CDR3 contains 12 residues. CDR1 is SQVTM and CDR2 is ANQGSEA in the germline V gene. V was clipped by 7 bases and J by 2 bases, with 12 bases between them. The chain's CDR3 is CSAQDVTYEQYF. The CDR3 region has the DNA TGCAGCGCGCAGGACGTCACCTACGAGCAGTACTTC.

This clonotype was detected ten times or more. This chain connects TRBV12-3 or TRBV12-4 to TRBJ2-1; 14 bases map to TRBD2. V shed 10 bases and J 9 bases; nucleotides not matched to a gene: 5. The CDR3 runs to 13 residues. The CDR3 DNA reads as TGTGCCACAAGACTAGCGGGGGGGACTGAGCAGTTCTTC. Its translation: CATRLAGGTEQFF.

The chain's CDR3 is CASSGGVAYEQYF. In DNA form, the CDR3 reads TGTGCCAGCAGCGGGGGGGTAGCCTACGAGCAGTACTTC. V usage is TRBV7-6 and J usage is TRBJ2-7, with 7 bases lining up with TRBD2. J was trimmed by 2 bases and V by 5 bases; bases with no gene match: 3. The CDR3 has 13 amino acids. The germline V gene encodes CDR1 SGHVS and CDR2 FNYEAQ.

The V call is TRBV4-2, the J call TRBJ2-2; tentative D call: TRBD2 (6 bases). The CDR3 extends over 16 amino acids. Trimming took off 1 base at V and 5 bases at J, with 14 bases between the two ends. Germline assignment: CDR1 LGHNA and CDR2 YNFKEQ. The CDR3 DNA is TGTGCCAGCAGCCAAGTCGACGCTCGGGGGACCGGGGAGCTGTTTTTT. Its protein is CASSQVDARGTGELFF.

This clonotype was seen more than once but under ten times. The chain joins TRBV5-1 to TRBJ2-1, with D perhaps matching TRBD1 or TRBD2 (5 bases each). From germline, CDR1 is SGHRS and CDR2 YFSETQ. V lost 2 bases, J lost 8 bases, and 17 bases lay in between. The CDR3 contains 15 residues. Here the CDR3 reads CASSLAGTGGDEQFF. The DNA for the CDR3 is TGCGCCAGCAGCTTAGCCGGGACGGGCGGAGATGAGCAGTTCTTC.